This T cell receptor (beta chain) was sequenced during a study of T cells in Graves' hyperthyroidism and ophthalmopathy. Background on the study: The initial diagnosis was the point when peripheral blood was collected, ahead of any treatment.

With 5 bases clipped from V and 2 bases from J, the junction kept 3 bases outside the gene matches. CDR1 and CDR2 from the germline V gene are SNHLY and FYNNEI. The CDR3 spans 15 residues. Orbital computed tomography, thyroid ultrasound, serum thyroxine and TRAb, and clinical symptoms together informed the diagnoses. RNA transcripts provided the source from which TCR beta CDR3 regions were amplified. RT-PCR in the first round (using the HTBI primer set) targeted the TCR CDR3. TCRdb called the multiplex PCR reads again in MiXCR, with one record for every CDR3 protein. The sample shows hundreds of thousands of distinct CDR3 sequences, about 14% of them seen only once. This clonotype was counted at least ten times.

This clonotype was sampled from a woman between 45 and 65 years old with Graves' ophthalmopathy. The gene calls are TRBV2 and TRBJ2-3, with 11 bases matching TRBD2. Specimen: blood. This CDR3 reads CASSRLAGTTDTQYF. The CDR3 region has the DNA TGTGCCAGCAGTAGACTAGCGGGAACCACAGATACGCAGTATTTT.